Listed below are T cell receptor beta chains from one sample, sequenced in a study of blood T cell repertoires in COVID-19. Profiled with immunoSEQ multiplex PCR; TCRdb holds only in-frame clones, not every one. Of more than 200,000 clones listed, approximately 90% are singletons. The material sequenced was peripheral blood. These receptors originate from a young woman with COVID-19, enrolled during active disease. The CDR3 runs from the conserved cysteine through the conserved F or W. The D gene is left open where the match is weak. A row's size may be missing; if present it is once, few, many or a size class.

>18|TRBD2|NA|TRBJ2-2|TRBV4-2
TGTGCCAGCAGCCCCCCAAGAGCGGGGGGGCTAAACACCGGGGAGCTGTTTTTT
CASSPPRAGGLNTGELFF
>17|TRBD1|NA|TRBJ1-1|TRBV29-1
TGCAGCGTTGAAGTCGCCCCGGACAGGGGGGATTACACTGAAGCTTTCTTT
CSVEVAPDRGDYTEAFF
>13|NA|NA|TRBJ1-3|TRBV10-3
TGTGCCATCAGTGTTTCACAGGGAAACACCATATATTTT
CAISVSQGNTIYF
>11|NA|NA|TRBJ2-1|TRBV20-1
TGCAGTGCCTGGCGGGGTTGGGAGCAGTTCTTC
CSAWRGWEQFF
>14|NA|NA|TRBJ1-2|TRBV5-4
TGTGCCAGCAGCTCCGGAGCGAATTCACATGGCTACACCTTC
CASSSGANSHGYTF
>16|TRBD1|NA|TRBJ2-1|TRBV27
TGTGCCAGCAGTTTATCGACAGGGACAATCTACAATGAGCAGTTCTTC
CASSLSTGTIYNEQFF
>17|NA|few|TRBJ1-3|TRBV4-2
TGTGCCAGCAGCCAAGATCGGGCGGGGGTCAGTGGAAACACCATATATTTT
CASSQDRAGVSGNTIYF
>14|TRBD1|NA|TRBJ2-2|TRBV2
TGTGCCAGCACCGCCGGGACAGGTATCGGGGAGCTGTTTTTT
CASTAGTGIGELFF
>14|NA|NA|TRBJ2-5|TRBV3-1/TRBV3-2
TGTGCCAGCAGCCAAGCCACAGACCAAGAGACCCAGTACTTC
CASSQATDQETQYF
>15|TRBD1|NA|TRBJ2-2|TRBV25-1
TGTGCCAGCAGTGCCCGCGGGACAGGGACCGGGGAGCTGTTTTTT
CASSARGTGTGELFF
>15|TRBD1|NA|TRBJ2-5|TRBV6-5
TGTGCCAGCAGTCCCGGACAGGGGGGAATCGAGACCCAGTACTTC
CASSPGQGGIETQYF
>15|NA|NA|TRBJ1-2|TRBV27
TGTGCCAGCAGTTTAGAGGCACACGCGGCATATGGCTACACCTTC
CASSLEAHAAYGYTF
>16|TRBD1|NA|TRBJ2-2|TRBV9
TGTGCCAGCAGCGTAGAGGGGACAGGGGTCACCGGGGAGCTGTTTTTT
CASSVEGTGVTGELFF
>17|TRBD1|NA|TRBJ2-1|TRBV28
TGTGCCAGCCATCCGGATCACAGGGGGAGTTCTTACAATGAGCAGTTCTTC
CASHPDHRGSSYNEQFF
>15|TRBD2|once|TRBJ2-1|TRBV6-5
TGTGCCAGCAGGATCAAGACTAGCCTACGGGGTGAGCAGTTCTTC
CASRIKTSLRGEQFF
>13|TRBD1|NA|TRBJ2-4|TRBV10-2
TGCGCCAGCAGTGACAGGGGGTCAGGCATTCAGTACTTC
CASSDRGSGIQYF
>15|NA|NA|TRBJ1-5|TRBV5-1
TGCGCCAGCAGCTTGAGCGGGGGCGGTAATCAGCCCCAGCATTTT
CASSLSGGGNQPQHF
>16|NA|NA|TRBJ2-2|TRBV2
TGTGCCAGCAGCAGGGGCCCGACTCCGAACACCGGGGAGCTGTTTTTT
CASSRGPTPNTGELFF
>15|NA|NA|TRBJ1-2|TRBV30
TGTGCCTGGAGTGTACGTCAGGGGCGAGGCTATGGCTACACCTTC
CAWSVRQGRGYGYTF
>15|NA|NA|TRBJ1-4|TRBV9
TGTGCCAGCAGCGTAGGGGTAGGGGTGGACGAAAAACTGTTTTTT
CASSVGVGVDEKLFF
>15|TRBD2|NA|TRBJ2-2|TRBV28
TGTGCCAGCAGTTTCCACAGACTAGCCACCGGGGAGCTGTTTTTT
CASSFHRLATGELFF
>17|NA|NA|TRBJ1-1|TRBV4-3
TGCGCCAGCAGCCAAAAATGGGTTGGGGCGTCGGGCACTGAAGCTTTCTTT
CASSQKWVGASGTEAFF
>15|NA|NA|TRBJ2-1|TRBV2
TGTGCCAGCAGCATATCCGGAGGCACCTACAATGAGCAGTTCTTC
CASSISGGTYNEQFF
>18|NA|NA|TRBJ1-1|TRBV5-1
TGCGCCAGCAGCCTACAGGGCCTCAATAACCGTCGGGCCACTGAAGCTTTCTTT
CASSLQGLNNRRATEAFF
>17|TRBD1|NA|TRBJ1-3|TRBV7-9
TGTGCCAGCAGCCCAACCAGGGGACAGGACGGGGGAAACACCATATATTTT
CASSPTRGQDGGNTIYF
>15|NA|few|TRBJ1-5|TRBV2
TGTGCCAGCAGTTGGGGGCCAGGGGGCAATCAGCCCCAGCATTTT
CASSWGPGGNQPQHF